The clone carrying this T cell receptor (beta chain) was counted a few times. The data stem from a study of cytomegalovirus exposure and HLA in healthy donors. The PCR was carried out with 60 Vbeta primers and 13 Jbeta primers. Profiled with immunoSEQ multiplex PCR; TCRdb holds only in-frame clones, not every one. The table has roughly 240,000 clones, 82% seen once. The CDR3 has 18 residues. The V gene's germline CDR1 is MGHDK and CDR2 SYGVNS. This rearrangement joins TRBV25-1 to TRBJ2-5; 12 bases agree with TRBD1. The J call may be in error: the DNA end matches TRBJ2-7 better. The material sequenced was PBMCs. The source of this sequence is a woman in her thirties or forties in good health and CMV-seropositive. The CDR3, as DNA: TGTGCCAGCAGTGCCATTTCAACCGGGACAGGGGGCATAAACGAGCAGTACTTC. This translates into CASSAISTGTGGINEQYF.